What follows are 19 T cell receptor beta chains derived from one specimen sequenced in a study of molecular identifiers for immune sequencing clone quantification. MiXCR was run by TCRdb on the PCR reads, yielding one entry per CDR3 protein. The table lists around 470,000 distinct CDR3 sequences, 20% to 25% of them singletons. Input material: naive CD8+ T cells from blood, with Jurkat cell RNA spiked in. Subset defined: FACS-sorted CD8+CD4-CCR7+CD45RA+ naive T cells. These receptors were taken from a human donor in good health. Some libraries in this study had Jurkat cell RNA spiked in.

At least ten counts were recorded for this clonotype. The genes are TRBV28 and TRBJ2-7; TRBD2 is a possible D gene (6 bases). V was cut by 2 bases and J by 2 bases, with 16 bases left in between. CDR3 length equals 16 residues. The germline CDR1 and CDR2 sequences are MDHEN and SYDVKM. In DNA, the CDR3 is TGTGCCAGCAGTTTAGGCCAGCGGGCCCTAACCTACGAGCAGTACTTC. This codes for CASSLGQRALTYEQYF.

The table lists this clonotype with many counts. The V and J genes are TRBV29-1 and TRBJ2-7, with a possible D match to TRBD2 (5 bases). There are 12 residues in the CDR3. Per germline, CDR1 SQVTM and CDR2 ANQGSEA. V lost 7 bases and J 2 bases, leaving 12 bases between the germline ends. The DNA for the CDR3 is TGCAGCGCGGGGAGTACGGCCTACGAGCAGTACTTC. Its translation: CSAGSTAYEQYF.

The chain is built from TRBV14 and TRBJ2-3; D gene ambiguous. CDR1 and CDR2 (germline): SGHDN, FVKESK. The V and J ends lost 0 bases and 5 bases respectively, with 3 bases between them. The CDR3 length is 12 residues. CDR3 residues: CASSQEGDTQYF. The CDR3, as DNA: TGTGCCAGCAGCCAAGAGGGAGATACGCAGTATTTT.

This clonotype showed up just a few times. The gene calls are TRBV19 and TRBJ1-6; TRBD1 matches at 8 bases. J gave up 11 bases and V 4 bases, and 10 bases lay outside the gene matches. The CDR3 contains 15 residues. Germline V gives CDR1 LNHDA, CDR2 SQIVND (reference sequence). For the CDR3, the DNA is TGTGCCAGTAGTACCGCGACAGGGGTTAGGACACCCCTCCACTTT. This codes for CASSTATGVRTPLHF. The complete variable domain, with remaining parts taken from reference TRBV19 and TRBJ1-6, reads DGGITQSPKYLFRKEGQNVTLSCEQNLNHDAMYWYRQDPGQGLRLIYYSQIVNDFQKGDIAEGYSVSREKKESFPLTVTSAQKNPTAFYLCASSTATGVRTPLHFGNGTRLTVT.

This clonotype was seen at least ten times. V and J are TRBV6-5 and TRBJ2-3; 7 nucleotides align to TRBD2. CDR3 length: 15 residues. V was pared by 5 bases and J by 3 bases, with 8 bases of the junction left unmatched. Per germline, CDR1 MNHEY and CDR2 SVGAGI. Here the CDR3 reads CASSLAGLVTDTQYF. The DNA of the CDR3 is TGTGCCAGCAGTCTCGCCGGACTAGTAACAGATACGCAGTATTTT.

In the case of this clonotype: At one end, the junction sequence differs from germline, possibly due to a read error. The CDR3 reads CATSEVPGNTIYF. For the CDR3, the DNA is TGTGCCACCAGTGAGGTTCCTGGAAACACCATATATTTT. The chain combines TRBV2 with TRBJ1-3; D is ambiguous. CDR3 size: 13 residues. The germline CDR1 and CDR2 sequences are SNHLY and FYNNEI. Together with reference TRBV2 and TRBJ1-3, the CDR3 gives the full variable domain: EPEVTQTPSHQVTQMGQEVILRCVPISNHLYFYWYRQILGQKVEFLVSFYNNEISEKSEIFDDQFSVERPDGSNFTLKIRSTKLEDSAMYFCATSEVPGNTIYFGEGSWLTVV.

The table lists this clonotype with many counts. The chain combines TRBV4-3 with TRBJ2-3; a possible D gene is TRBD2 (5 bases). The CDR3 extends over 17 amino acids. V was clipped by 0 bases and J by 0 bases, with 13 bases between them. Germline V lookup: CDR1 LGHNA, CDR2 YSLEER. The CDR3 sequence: CASSQESLGASTDTQYF. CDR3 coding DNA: TGCGCCAGCAGCCAAGAATCACTGGGAGCCAGCACAGATACGCAGTATTTT.

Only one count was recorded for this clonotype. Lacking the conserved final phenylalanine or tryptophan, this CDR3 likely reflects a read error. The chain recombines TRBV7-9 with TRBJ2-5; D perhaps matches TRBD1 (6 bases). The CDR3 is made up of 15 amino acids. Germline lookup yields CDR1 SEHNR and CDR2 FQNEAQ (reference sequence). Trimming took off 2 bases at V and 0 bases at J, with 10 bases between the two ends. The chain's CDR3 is CASSLSRGNQETQYY. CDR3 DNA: TGTGCCAGCAGCTTAAGTAGGGGGAACCAAGAGACCCAGTACTAC.

The CDR3 bases are TGTGCCAGCAGCTTAAAGAAGGGGGGCTCCTACGAGCAGTACTTC. Its translation is CASSLKKGGSYEQYF. The rearrangement uses TRBV7-9 and TRBJ2-7, with D perhaps matching TRBD1 or TRBD2 (6 bases each). CDR1 and CDR2 from the germline V gene are SEHNR and FQNEAQ (reference sequence). This CDR3 is 15 amino acids long. V lost 2 bases to trimming and J lost 0 bases, with 11 bases between them.

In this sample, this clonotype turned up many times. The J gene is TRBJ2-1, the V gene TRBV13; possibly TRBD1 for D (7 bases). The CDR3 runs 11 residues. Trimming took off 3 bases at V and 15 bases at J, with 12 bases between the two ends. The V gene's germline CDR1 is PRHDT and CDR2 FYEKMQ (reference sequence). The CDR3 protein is CASSFSRGVFF. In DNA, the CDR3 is TGTGCCAGCAGCTTCAGCAGGGGGGTGTTCTTC.

The CDR3 DNA sequence: TGTGCCAGTAGTATAAAGGAAGAGACGCAGTATTTT. Translation gives CASSIKEETQYF. The chain has TRBV19 and TRBJ2-3, with no clear D. The V end was cut by 2 bases, the J end by 9 bases, with 9 bases between. CDR1 and CDR2 from the germline V gene are LNHDA and SQIVND (reference sequence). The CDR3 extends over 12 amino acids.

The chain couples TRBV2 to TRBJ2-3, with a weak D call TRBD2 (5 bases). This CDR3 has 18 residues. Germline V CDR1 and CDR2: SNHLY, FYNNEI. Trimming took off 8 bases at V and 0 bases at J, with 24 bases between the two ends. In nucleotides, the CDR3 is TGTGCCAGCGGTCTACACACGATACTAGACGCCAGCACAGATACGCAGTATTTT. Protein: CASGLHTILDASTDTQYF.

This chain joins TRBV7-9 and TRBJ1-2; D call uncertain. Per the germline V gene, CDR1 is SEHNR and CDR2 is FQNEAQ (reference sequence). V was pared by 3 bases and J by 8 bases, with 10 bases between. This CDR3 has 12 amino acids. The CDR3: CASSLEDGGYTF. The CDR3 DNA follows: TGTGCCAGCAGCTTGGAGGATGGAGGCTACACCTTC.

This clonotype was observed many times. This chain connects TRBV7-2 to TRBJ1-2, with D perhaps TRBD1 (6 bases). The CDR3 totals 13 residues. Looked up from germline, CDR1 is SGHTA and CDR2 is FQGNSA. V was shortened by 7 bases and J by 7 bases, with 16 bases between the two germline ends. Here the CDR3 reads CASTREGVGGYTF. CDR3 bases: TGTGCCAGCACCCGAGAGGGGGTGGGTGGCTACACCTTC.

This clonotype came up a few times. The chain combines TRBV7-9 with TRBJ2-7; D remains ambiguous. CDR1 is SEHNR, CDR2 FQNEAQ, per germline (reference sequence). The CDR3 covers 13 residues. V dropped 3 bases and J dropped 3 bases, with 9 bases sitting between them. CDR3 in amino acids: CASSFPAYYEQYF. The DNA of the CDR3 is TGTGCCAGCAGCTTCCCAGCGTACTACGAGCAGTACTTC.

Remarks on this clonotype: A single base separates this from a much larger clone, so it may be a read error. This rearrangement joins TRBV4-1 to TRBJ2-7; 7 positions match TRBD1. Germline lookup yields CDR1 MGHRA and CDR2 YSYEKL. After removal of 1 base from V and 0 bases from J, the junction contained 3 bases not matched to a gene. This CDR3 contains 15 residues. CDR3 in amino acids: CASSQAGGSSYEQYF. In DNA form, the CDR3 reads TGCGCCAGCAGCCAAGCAGGGGGAAGCTCCTACGAGCAGTACTTC.

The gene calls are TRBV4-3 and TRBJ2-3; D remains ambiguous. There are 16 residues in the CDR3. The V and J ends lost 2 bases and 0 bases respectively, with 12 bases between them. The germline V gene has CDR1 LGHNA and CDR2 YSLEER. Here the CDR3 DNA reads TGCGCCAGCAGCCAATCGTTAGGCCCTAGCACAGATACGCAGTATTTT. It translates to CASSQSLGPSTDTQYF.

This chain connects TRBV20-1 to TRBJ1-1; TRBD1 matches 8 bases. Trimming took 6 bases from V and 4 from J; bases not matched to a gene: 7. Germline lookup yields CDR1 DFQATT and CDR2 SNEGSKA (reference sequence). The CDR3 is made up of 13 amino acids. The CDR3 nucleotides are TGCAGTGCCAAAGGTACAGGGGGCACTGAAGCTTTCTTT. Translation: CSAKGTGGTEAFF.

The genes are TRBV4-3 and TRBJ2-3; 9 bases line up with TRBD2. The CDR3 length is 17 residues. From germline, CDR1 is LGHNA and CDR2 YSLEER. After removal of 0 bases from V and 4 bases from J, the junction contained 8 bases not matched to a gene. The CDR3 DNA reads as TGCGCCAGCAGCCAAGAGGGGCTAGCGGGACCCCCAGATACGCAGTATTTT. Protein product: CASSQEGLAGPPDTQYF.